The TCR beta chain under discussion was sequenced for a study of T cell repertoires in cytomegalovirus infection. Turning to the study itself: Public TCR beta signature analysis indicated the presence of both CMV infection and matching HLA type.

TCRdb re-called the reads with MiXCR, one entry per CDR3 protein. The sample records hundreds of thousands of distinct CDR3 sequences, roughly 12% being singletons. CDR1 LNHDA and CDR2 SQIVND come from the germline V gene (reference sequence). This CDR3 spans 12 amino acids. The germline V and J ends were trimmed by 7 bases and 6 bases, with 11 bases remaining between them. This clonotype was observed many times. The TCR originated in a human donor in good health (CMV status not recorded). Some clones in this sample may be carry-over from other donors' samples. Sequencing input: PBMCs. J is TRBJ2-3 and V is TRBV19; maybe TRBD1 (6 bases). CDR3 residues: CASTQGSDTQYF. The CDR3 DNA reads TGTGCCAGTACCCAGGGGTCTGATACGCAGTATTTT.